The 3 T cell receptor beta chains given below trace back to one sample, sequenced in a study of blood T cell repertoires in COVID-19. TCRdb's copy holds only in-frame clones and misses some; the assay was immunoSEQ multiplex PCR. Here the sample spans about 90,000 clones, approximately 92% being singletons. The sample consisted of peripheral blood. Every receptor here comes from a woman aged 60-75 years with active COVID-19.

The chain carries TRBV28 and TRBJ1-3; D unclear. The germline V gene has CDR1 MDHEN and CDR2 SYDVKM. The germline V and J ends were trimmed by 4 bases and 6 bases, with 4 bases remaining between them. This CDR3 region has 11 residues. CDR3 sequence: CASSSLNTIYF. CDR3 nucleotide sequence: TGTGCCAGCAGTTCCCTAAACACCATATATTTT.

This chain joins TRBV6-5 and TRBJ2-3; 10 bases agree with TRBD2. CDR1 MNHEY and CDR2 SVGAGI come from the germline V gene. V gave up 5 bases and J gave up 5 bases; unmatched junction bases: 7. The CDR3 sequence is 15 residues long. The DNA for the CDR3 is TGTGCCAGCAGTCGGGATAGCGGGAGGCTAGATACGCAGTATTTT. Its translation: CASSRDSGRLDTQYF.

V is TRBV4-2 and J is TRBJ1-1; a possible D gene is TRBD1 (6 bases). The CDR3 consists of 14 residues. The germline gives CDR1 LGHNA, CDR2 YNFKEQ. V was shortened by 3 bases and J by 1 base, with 9 bases between the two germline ends. The CDR3 loop reads CASSQGGRNTEAFF. Written as DNA, the CDR3 is TGTGCCAGCAGCCAGGGGGGGCGGAACACTGAAGCTTTCTTT.